The source of this TCR beta chain is a study of neurological immune-mediated disorders. This clonotype has ten or more counts. TCRdb re-called the 5' RACE reads with MiXCR, one entry per CDR3 protein. Of roughly 62,000 distinct CDR3 sequences listed, more than 9.5% are singletons. There are 11 residues in the CDR3. V was cut by 8 bases and J by 3 bases, with 7 bases left in between. This TCR was recovered from a man aged 60-69 years in good health. This sequence joins TRBV12-3 or TRBV12-4 and TRBJ1-1, with no clear D. The sequencing input was PBMCs. The CDR3 region has the DNA TGTGCCAGCCTAGGAGACACTGAAGCTTTCTTT. It translates to CASLGDTEAFF.